This T cell receptor (beta chain) was identified during a study of T cells expressing NK-cell markers. On the study more broadly: Sorted CD3+CD56-NKG2C+, CD3+CD56+NKG2C- and CD3+CD56+NKG2C+ T cells were the source of the TCR beta repertoires. The eight sequenced donors comprised seven who were HCMV-seropositive and one who was seronegative. General study points: Six of the donors carried dominant NKG2C+ clonotypes that took up about 1.0-8% of their CD8+ T cells. Dominance of the CD3+CD56-NKG2C+ fraction by these clonotypes also held in a few donors.

With the 5' RACE reads reprocessed, TCRdb shows one record per CDR3 protein and no DNA. Its table records some 190,000 distinct CDR3 sequences. In regard to this clonotype: Its specificity is unknown.

CDR3 length equals 11 residues. Germline-derived CDR1 and CDR2 are PRHDT and FYEKMQ (reference sequence). The J gene is TRBJ2-3, the V gene TRBV13. Sequenced sample: blood T cells: a sorted CD56 or NKG2C T cell subset, CD4+ or CD8+ T cells, or bulk PBMC T cells (not recorded which). The sequence was collected from a man aged 18 to 69 in good health. Here the CDR3 reads CASSWGETQYF. The full variable domain, rest sourced from reference TRBV13 and TRBJ2-3, is AAGVIQSPRHLIKEKRETATLKCYPIPRHDTVYWYQQGPGQDPQFLISFYEKMQSDKGSIPDRFSAQQFSDYHSELNMSSLELGDSALYFCASSWGETQYFGPGTRLTVL.